Listed below are T cell receptor beta chains from one sample, sequenced in a study of beta chain features in type 1 diabetes. Profiled with immunoSEQ multiplex PCR; TCRdb holds only in-frame clones, not every one. The top ten clones hold more than 0.015% of a sample with about 360,000 clones, approximately 12% of them seen once. Sequencing was performed on naive CD4+ T cells from blood. The receptor source for this set is a man aged 18 to 29 in good health. Both conserved end residues are part of each CDR3. The D gene is left open where the match is weak. Part of the rows lack a size; the others show once, few, many or a class for expanded clones.

abundance,d_gene,len,j_gene,v_gene,CDR3nt,CDR3aa
few,.,13,TRBJ1-2,TRBV18,TGTGCCAGCTCACGACAGGATTCCTATGGCTACACCTTC,CASSRQDSYGYTF
.,.,14,TRBJ2-3,TRBV5-6,TGTGCCAGCAGCCTCGCGGGTCCCACAGATACGCAGTATTTT,CASSLAGPTDTQYF
few,.,14,TRBJ2-3,TRBV5-1,TGCGCCAGCCCTATCAGGGTCCTCACAGATACGCAGTATTTT,CASPIRVLTDTQYF
few,.,14,TRBJ2-1,TRBV19,TGTGCCAGTAAATTTACCGGGACTTACAATGAGCAGTTCTTC,CASKFTGTYNEQFF
.,TRBD1,18,TRBJ1-1,TRBV23-1,TGCGCCAGCAGTCACTTCAAGCCTCCGGGACAGGGGAACACTGAAGCTTTCTTT,CASSHFKPPGQGNTEAFF
.,TRBD1,11,TRBJ2-3,TRBV20-1,TGCAGTGCTAGCCCGACAGGGACGCAGTATTTT,CSASPTGTQYF
.,.,14,TRBJ2-1,TRBV28,TGTGCCAGCAGTTCAGGGGGGTATTACAATGAGCAGTTCTTC,CASSSGGYYNEQFF
.,.,15,TRBJ2-1,TRBV4-1,TGCGCCAGCAGCCGCTTGGCACCCTCCTACAATGAGCAGTTCTTC,CASSRLAPSYNEQFF
.,.,12,TRBJ2-7,TRBV5-1,TGCGCCAGCAGCTTGGAGGGGCACGAGCAGTACTTC,CASSLEGHEQYF
.,TRBD1,13,TRBJ1-6,TRBV25-1,TGTGCCAGCAAACGACAGGGACATTCACCCCTCCACTTT,CASKRQGHSPLHF
.,.,13,TRBJ1-2,TRBV30,TGTGCCTGGAGTTCAGACAGCAACTATGGCTACACCTTC,CAWSSDSNYGYTF
few,.,14,TRBJ2-2,TRBV30,TGTGCCTGGAGTGTTTCTAGAAACACCGGGGAGCTGTTTTTT,CAWSVSRNTGELFF
.,.,13,TRBJ2-2,TRBV5-4,TGTGCCAGCAGCTTAGCAGGCACCGGGGAGCTGTTTTTT,CASSLAGTGELFF
few,TRBD2,19,TRBJ2-3,TRBV4-3,TGCGCCAGCAGCCAAGATCTGGTAGCGGGAGGCTCTAGCACAGATACGCAGTATTTT,CASSQDLVAGGSSTDTQYF
.,TRBD2,17,TRBJ2-3,TRBV7-2,TGTGCCAGCAGCCAACAGAGCGGGAGGGGGGCAGCAGATACGCAGTATTTT,CASSQQSGRGAADTQYF
few,.,13,TRBJ1-5,TRBV7-2,TGTGCCAGCTCGAGTAGGGGGTATCAGCCCCAGCATTTT,CASSSRGYQPQHF
.,.,16,TRBJ2-2,TRBV4-2,TGTGCCAGCAGCCAAGATCGAAGTTTAGAAACCGGGGAGCTGTTTTTT,CASSQDRSLETGELFF
few,.,19,TRBJ2-2,TRBV19,TGTGCCAGTAGTATAGTTGGGGGGACAGCCGATAGTAACACCGGGGAGCTGTTTTTT,CASSIVGGTADSNTGELFF
few,TRBD1,14,TRBJ2-2,TRBV19,TGTGCCAGTAGGGACAGGGTATACACCGGGGAGCTGTTTTTT,CASRDRVYTGELFF
.,.,14,TRBJ2-3,TRBV6-4,TGTGCCAGCAGTGTGCAGGGGGGATCGGATACGCAGTATTTT,CASSVQGGSDTQYF
few,.,15,TRBJ1-1,TRBV6-5,TGTGCCAGCAGTTACGAGCAATTAAGAGGCACTGAAGCTTTCTTT,CASSYEQLRGTEAFF
.,.,15,TRBJ1-4,TRBV19,TGTGCCAGTAGTATTCTGCCAGGGGACCGTGAAAAACTGTTTTTT,CASSILPGDREKLFF
few,.,12,TRBJ1-2,TRBV28,TGTGCCAGCAGGGCAGCTAACTATGGCTACACCTTC,CASRAANYGYTF
.,.,18,TRBJ1-5,TRBV7-2,TGTGCCAGCAGCTTAGGTTATGAAGGGGGTTTCGGGGTGGAGCCCCAGCATTTT,CASSLGYEGGFGVEPQHF
once,.,18,TRBJ2-4,TRBV7-9,TGTGCCAGCAGCATGACAGATTTGGGGTTGGTAGCCAAAAACATTCAGTACTTC,CASSMTDLGLVAKNIQYF
.,TRBD1,15,TRBJ1-5,TRBV5-1,TGCGCCAGCAGCGTGACGACAGGGACCCATCAGCCCCAGCATTTT,CASSVTTGTHQPQHF
.,TRBD1,15,TRBJ1-2,TRBV7-9,TGTGCCAGCAGCTTAGCGCGACAGGGGAGTGCTGGCTACACCTTC,CASSLARQGSAGYTF
few,.,16,TRBJ2-7,TRBV4-2,TGTGCCAGCAGCCAAGTAAACAACCCCGCAATTTACGAGCAGTACTTC,CASSQVNNPAIYEQYF
.,.,14,TRBJ2-3,TRBV7-9,TGTGCCAGCAGCTTAGCAGGGGCTGTAGATACGCAGTATTTT,CASSLAGAVDTQYF
few,TRBD2,16,TRBJ2-3,TRBV7-9,TGTGCCAGCACCTCTAACATAGCGGGGGGCACAGATACGCAGTATTTT,CASTSNIAGGTDTQYF
.,.,13,TRBJ1-6,TRBV30,TGTGCCTGGAGCCCGGTTGCGAATTCACCCCTCCACTTT,CAWSPVANSPLHF
few,TRBD1,14,TRBJ1-1,TRBV19,TGTGCCAGTCGGGACAGGGCGTCGAACACTGAAGCTTTCTTT,CASRDRASNTEAFF
once,TRBD2,14,TRBJ2-2,TRBV30,TGTGCCTGGAGTTATCACCGGGAGGCCGGGGAGCTGTTTTTT,CAWSYHREAGELFF
few,TRBD2,16,TRBJ2-1,TRBV5-1,TGCGCCAGCAGCTTGGTGCTAGCGGCTACCTACAATGAGCAGTTCTTC,CASSLVLAATYNEQFF
.,TRBD1,13,TRBJ1-2,TRBV29-1,TGCAGCGCAACGACAGGGGTTAACTATGGCTACACCTTC,CSATTGVNYGYTF
.,.,15,TRBJ2-2,TRBV30,TGTGCCTGGAGTGTAGGGCAGGGGAACACCGGGGAGCTGTTTTTT,CAWSVGQGNTGELFF
.,.,15,TRBJ2-3,TRBV27,TGTGCCAGCAGTTTCGTGGGGGGGCCCTCGGATACGCAGTATTTT,CASSFVGGPSDTQYF
few,.,14,TRBJ1-5,TRBV18,TGTGCCAGCTCACCGACAGATAGCAATCAGCCCCAGCATTTT,CASSPTDSNQPQHF
.,TRBD1,13,TRBJ1-1,TRBV7-2,TGTGCCAGCAGCTTCGGCAGGGGGACTGAAGCTTTCTTT,CASSFGRGTEAFF
.,TRBD1,14,TRBJ2-5,TRBV19,TGTGCCAGTAGTAGGACAGGTCGTAGAGAGACCCAGTACTTC,CASSRTGRRETQYF
few,.,18,TRBJ2-1,TRBV7-9,TGTGCCAGCAGCTTAACGGCCGGGACTGCAGTTAGATACAATGAGCAGTTCTTC,CASSLTAGTAVRYNEQFF
.,TRBD1,15,TRBJ2-7,TRBV5-4,TGTGCCAGCAGCCTTCCGGGACAGGGATTTAACGAGCAGTACTTC,CASSLPGQGFNEQYF